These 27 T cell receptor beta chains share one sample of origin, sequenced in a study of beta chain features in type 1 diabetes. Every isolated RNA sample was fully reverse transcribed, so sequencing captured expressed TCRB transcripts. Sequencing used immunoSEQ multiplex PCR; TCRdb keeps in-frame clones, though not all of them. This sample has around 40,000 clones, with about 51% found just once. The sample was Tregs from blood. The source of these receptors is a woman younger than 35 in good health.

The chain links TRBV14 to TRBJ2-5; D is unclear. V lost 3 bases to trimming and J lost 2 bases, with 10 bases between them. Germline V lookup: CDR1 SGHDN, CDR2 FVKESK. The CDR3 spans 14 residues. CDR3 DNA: TGTGCCAGCAGCCACGCAGCGATGCAAGAGACCCAGTACTTC. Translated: CASSHAAMQETQYF. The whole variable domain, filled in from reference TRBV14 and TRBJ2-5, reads EAGVTQFPSHSVIEKGQTVTLRCDPISGHDNLYWYRRVMGKEIKFLLHFVKESKQDESGMPNNRFLAERTGGTYSTLKVQPAELEDSGVYFCASSHAAMQETQYFGPGTRLLVL.

CDR3 nucleotide sequence: TGTGCCAGCTCAAAAGGACAGGGTCTAACGGAAGCTTTCTTT. Translating it yields CASSKGQGLTEAFF. V gene TRBV18 combines with J gene TRBJ1-1; 8 bases map to TRBD1. V was clipped by 5 bases and J by 8 bases; unmatched bases: 10. Germline lookup yields CDR1 KGHSH and CDR2 LQKENI. The CDR3 length is 14 residues.

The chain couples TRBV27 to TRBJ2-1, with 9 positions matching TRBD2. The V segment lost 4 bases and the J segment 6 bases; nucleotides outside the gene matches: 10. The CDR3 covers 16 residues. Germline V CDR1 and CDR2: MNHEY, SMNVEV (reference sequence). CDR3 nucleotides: TGTGCCAGCAGTTCCATCCTAGCGGGATGGGTCAATGAGCAGTTCTTC. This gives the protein CASSSILAGWVNEQFF.

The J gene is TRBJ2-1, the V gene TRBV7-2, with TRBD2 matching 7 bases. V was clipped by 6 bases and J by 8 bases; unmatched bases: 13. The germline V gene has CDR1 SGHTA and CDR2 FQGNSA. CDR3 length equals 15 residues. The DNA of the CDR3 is TGTGCCAGCAGACCCCCTGCCCGGGGGGAGGATGAGCAGTTCTTC. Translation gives CASRPPARGEDEQFF.

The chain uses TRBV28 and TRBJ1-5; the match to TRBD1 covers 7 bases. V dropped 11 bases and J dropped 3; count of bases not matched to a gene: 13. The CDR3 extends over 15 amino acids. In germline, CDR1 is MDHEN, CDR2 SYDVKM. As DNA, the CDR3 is TGTGCCTCAGTCGACTCAAGGGGGCTCAATCAGCCCCAGCATTTT. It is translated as CASVDSRGLNQPQHF. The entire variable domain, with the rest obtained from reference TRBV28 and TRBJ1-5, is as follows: DVKVTQSSRYLVKRTGEKVFLECVQDMDHENMFWYRQDPGLGLRLIYFSYDVKMKEKGDIPEGYSVSREKKERFSLILESASTNQTSMYLCASVDSRGLNQPQHFGDGTRLSIL.

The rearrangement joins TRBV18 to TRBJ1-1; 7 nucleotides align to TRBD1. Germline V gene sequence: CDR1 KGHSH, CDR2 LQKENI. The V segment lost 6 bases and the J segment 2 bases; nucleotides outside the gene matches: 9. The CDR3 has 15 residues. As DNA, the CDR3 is TGTGCCAGCTCCCCGGGACAGCCTCTCAACACTGAAGCTTTCTTT. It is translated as CASSPGQPLNTEAFF.

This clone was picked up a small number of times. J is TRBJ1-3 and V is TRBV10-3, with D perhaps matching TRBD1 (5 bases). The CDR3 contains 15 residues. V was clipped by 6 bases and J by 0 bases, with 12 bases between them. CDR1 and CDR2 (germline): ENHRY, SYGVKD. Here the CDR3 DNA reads TGTGCCATCAGCTCCATTGACAGCTCTGGAAACACCATATATTTT. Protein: CAISSIDSSGNTIYF.

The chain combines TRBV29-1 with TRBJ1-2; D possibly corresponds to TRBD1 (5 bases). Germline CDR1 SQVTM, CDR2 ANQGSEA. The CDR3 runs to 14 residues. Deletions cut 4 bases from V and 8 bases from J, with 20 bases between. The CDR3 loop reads CSVATGRAGSGYTF. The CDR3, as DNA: TGCAGCGTTGCCACTGGGAGGGCAGGGTCCGGCTACACCTTC.

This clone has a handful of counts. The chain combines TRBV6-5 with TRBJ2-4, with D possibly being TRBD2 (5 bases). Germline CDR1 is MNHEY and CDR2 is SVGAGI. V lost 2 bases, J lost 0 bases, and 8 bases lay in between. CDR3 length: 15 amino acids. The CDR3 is CASSYLAGAKNIQYF. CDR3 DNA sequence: TGTGCCAGCAGTTACCTAGCTGGAGCCAAAAACATTCAGTACTTC.

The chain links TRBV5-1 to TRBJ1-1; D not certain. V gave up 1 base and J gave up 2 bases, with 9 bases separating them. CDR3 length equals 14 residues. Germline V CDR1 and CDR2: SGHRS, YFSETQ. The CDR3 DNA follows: TGCGCCAGCAGCTTGAACCCAGGCAACACTGAAGCTTTCTTT. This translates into CASSLNPGNTEAFF.

The CDR3 sequence: CASSHGQGRAGVRDEQYF. Here the CDR3 DNA reads TGTGCCAGCAGCCATGGACAGGGCCGCGCGGGAGTCCGGGACGAGCAGTACTTC. The J gene is TRBJ2-7, the V gene TRBV7-2; the D gene is possibly TRBD1 (8 bases). The CDR3 totals 18 residues. Germline-derived CDR1 and CDR2 are SGHTA and FQGNSA. Trimming removed 5 bases from V and 5 bases from J, with 28 bases in between.

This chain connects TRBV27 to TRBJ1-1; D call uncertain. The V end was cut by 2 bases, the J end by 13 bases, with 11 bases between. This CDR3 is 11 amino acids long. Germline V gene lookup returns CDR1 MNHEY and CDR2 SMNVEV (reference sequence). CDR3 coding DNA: TGTGCCAGCAGTTTAATGGGTCGGGTTTTCTTT. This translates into CASSLMGRVFF.

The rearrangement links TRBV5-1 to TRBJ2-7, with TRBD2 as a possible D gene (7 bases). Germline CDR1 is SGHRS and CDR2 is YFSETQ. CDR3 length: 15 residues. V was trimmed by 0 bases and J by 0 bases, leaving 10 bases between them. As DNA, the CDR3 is TGCGCCAGCAGCTTGGGCGGGGGCCTCTCCTACGAGCAGTACTTC. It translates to CASSLGGGLSYEQYF.

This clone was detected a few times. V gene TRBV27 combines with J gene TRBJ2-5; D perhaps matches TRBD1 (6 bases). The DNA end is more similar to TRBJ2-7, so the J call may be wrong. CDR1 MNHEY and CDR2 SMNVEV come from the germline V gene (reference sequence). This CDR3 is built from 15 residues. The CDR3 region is CASSPKPGVGYEQYF. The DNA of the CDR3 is TGTGCCAGCAGTCCGAAGCCAGGGGTAGGCTACGAGCAGTACTTC.

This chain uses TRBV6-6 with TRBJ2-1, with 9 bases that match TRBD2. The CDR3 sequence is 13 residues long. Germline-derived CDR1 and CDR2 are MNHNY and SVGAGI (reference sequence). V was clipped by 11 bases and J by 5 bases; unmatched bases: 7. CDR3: CAAGGEPNNEQFF. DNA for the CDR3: TGTGCCGCGGGGGGGGAGCCGAACAATGAGCAGTTCTTC.

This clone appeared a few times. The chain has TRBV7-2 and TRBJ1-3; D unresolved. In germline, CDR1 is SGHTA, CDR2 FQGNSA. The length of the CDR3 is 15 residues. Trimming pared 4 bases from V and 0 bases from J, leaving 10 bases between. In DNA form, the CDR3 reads TGTGCCAGCAGCTCTAGCCCCATCTCTGGAAACACCATATATTTT. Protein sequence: CASSSSPISGNTIYF.

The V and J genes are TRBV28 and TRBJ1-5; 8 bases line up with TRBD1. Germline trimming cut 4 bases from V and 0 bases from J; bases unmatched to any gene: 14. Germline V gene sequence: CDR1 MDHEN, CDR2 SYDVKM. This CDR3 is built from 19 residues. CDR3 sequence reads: CASSSLRGRDGYSNQPQHF. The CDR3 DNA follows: TGTGCCAGCAGTTCCCTCAGGGGGCGAGATGGATATAGCAATCAGCCCCAGCATTTT.

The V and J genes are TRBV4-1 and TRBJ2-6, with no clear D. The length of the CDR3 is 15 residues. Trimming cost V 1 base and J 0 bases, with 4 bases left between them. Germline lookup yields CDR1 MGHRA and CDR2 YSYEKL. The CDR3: CASSQAPSGANVLTF. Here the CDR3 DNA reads TGCGCCAGCAGCCAAGCTCCCTCTGGGGCCAACGTCCTGACTTTC.

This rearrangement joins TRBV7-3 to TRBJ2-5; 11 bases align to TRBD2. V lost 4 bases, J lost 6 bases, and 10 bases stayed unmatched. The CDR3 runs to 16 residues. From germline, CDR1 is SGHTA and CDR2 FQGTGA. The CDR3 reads CASSSTSGGGLKTQYF. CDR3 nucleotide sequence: TGTGCCAGCAGCTCCACTAGCGGGGGCGGCTTAAAGACCCAGTACTTC. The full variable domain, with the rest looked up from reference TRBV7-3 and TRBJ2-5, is GAGVSQTPSNKVTEKGKYVELRCDPISGHTALYWYRQSLGQGPEFLIYFQGTGAADDSGLPNDRFFAVRPEGSVSTLKIQRTERGDSAVYLCASSSTSGGGLKTQYFGPGTRLLVL.

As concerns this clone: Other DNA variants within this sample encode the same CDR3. CDR3 bases: TGCGCCAGCAGCCCCGGGACAGGTTTCACAGATACGCAGTATTTT. It encodes CASSPGTGFTDTQYF. The V and J genes are TRBV5-1 and TRBJ2-3, with 8 bases that match TRBD1. The CDR3 runs 15 residues. Germline loops: CDR1 SGHRS, CDR2 YFSETQ. Germline trimming cut 4 bases from V and 2 bases from J; bases unmatched to any gene: 6. Combining the CDR3 with reference TRBV5-1 and TRBJ2-3 gives the whole variable domain KAGVTQTPRYLIKTRGQQVTLSCSPISGHRSVSWYQQTPGQGLQFLFEYFSETQRNKGNFPGRFSGRQFSNSRSEMNVSTLELGDSALYLCASSPGTGFTDTQYFGPGTRLTVL.

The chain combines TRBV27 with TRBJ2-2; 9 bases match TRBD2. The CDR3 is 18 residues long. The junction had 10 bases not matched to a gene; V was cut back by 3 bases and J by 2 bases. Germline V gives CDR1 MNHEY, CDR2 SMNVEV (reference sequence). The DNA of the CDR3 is TGTGCCAGCAGTTTCGTTACGGGCGGGAGGGATAACACCGGGGAGCTGTTTTTT. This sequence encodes CASSFVTGGRDNTGELFF.

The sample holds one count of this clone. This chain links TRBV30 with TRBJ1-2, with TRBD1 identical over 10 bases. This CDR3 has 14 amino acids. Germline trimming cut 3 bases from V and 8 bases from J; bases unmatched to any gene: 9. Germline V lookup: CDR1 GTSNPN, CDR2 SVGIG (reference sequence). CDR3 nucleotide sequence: TGTGCCTGGAGCCCGGACAGGGGGGCCGGGGGCTACACCTTC. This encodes CAWSPDRGAGGYTF.

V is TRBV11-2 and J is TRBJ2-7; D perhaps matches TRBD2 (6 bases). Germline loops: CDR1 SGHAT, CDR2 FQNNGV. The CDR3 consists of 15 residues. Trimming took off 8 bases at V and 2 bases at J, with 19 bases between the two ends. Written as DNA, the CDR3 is TGTGCCAGCTACTCCCCCGGGAGTGGGGCCTACGAGCAGTACTTC. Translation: CASYSPGSGAYEQYF.

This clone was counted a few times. In DNA, the CDR3 is TGTGCCATCACCCCATCGGGCTACAATGAGCAGTTCTTC. Its protein is CAITPSGYNEQFF. The chain joins TRBV10-3 to TRBJ2-1; D unresolved. This CDR3 contains 13 residues. CDR1 and CDR2 from the germline V gene are ENHRY and SYGVKD. Trimming cost V 7 bases and J 3 bases, with 10 bases left between them.

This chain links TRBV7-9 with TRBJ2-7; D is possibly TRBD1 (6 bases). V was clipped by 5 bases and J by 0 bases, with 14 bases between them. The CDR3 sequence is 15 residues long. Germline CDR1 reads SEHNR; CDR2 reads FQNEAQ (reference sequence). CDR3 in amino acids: CASSPGARSSYEQYF. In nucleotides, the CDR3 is TGTGCCAGCAGCCCAGGGGCAAGGAGCTCCTACGAGCAGTACTTC.

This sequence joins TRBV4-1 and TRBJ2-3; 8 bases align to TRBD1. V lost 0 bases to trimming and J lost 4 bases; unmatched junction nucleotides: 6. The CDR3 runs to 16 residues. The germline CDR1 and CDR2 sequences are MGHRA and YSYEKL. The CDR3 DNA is TGCGCCAGCAGCCAAGATTGGGGACAGGCCGCAGATACGCAGTATTTT. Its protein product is CASSQDWGQAADTQYF.

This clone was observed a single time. In nucleotides, the CDR3 is TGTGCCAGCACCCAGGGGTACTATGGCTACACCTTC. Its protein product is CASTQGYYGYTF. V and J are TRBV28 and TRBJ1-2; TRBD1 might be the D (6 bases). Trimming left V 7 bases short and J 3 bases short, with 9 bases between. CDR1 is MDHEN and CDR2 is SYDVKM in the germline V gene. The CDR3 covers 12 residues.